These 14 T cell receptor beta chains came from one sample sequenced in a study of blood T cells in healthy people across ages. Using a J-beta primer mix together with a sample-barcoded 5' primer, a second PCR was run for about 6 to 12 cycles. Using its own MiXCR run on the 5' RACE reads, TCRdb lists one record per CDR3 protein. In the table there are 630,000 or so distinct CDR3 sequences, 32% of which are singletons. The sequenced sample was blood. The receptors were gathered from a woman aged 80 or over in good health.

For this clonotype: This clone may be a read error of a much larger clone one base away. V gene TRBV29-1 combines with J gene TRBJ2-7; D unresolved. This CDR3 contains 12 residues. Trimming removed 4 bases from V and 6 bases from J, with 13 bases in between. Germline V gene sequence: CDR1 SQVTM, CDR2 ANQGSEA. CDR3 sequence (DNA): TGCAGCGTTGTAGGAGTAGATAGCGAGCAGTACTTC. Translating gives CSVVGVDSEQYF.

This clonotype appeared many times. The gene calls are TRBV20-1 and TRBJ2-1; the D call may be TRBD1 or TRBD2 (5 bases each). The CDR3 covers 14 residues. Germline CDR1 is DFQATT and CDR2 is SNEGSKA (reference sequence). V lost 4 bases to trimming and J lost 0 bases, with 10 bases between them. The CDR3 DNA follows: TGCAGTGCTACCGGGACCAGCTCCTACAATGAGCAGTTCTTC. Protein sequence: CSATGTSSYNEQFF.

On this clonotype itself: A much larger clone differs from this one at a single base, so this may be a read error. The gene calls are TRBV4-1 and TRBJ2-1; TRBD1 aligns across 7 bases. Germline loops: CDR1 MGHRA, CDR2 YSYEKL. The junction had 15 bases not matched to a gene; V was cut back by 0 bases and J by 10 bases. This CDR3 is built from 17 residues. CDR3 bases: TGCGCCAGCAGCCAAGATAAAGGCCAGACAGGGAGCTACGAGCAGTTCTTC. This encodes CASSQDKGQTGSYEQFF.

V gene TRBV20-1 combines with J gene TRBJ2-1, with 9 bases aligning to TRBD2. The CDR3 has 16 amino acids. V trimming: 3 bases; J trimming: 9 bases; junction bases outside the gene matches: 15. Germline V CDR1 and CDR2: DFQATT, SNEGSKA (reference sequence). The CDR3 is CSARPLAGLPRSEQFF. In DNA form, the CDR3 reads TGCAGTGCTAGGCCCCTAGCGGGACTCCCTCGGAGTGAGCAGTTCTTC.

This clonotype has a count of ten or more. The DNA for the CDR3 is TGCGCCAGCAGCCACAGGTCTTATGGCTACACCTTC. Translation gives CASSHRSYGYTF. V and J are TRBV4-1 and TRBJ1-2; D is unresolved. Germline-derived CDR1 and CDR2 are MGHRA and YSYEKL. Trimming removed 3 bases at V and 5 bases at J, with 7 bases between. This CDR3 region has 12 residues.

This clonotype was recorded many times. The V and J genes are TRBV24-1 and TRBJ2-3, with TRBD2 identical over 15 bases. This CDR3 is 15 amino acids long. Trimming removed 10 bases from V and 4 bases from J; junction bases left unmatched: 5. The V gene's germline CDR1 is KGHDR and CDR2 SFDVKD. The CDR3 nucleotides are TGTGCCACTGGGGGACTAGCGGGGGGACCAGATACGCAGTATTTT. Residues: CATGGLAGGPDTQYF.

This clonotype was detected many times. The V call is TRBV27, the J call TRBJ2-1, with TRBD1 as a possible D gene (5 bases). Germline-derived CDR1 and CDR2 are MNHEY and SMNVEV (reference sequence). The CDR3 totals 16 residues. Trimming removed 1 base from V and 7 bases from J, with 17 bases in between. The CDR3 DNA reads TGTGCCAGCAGTTTATTGACAGCGTACGAAGGGAATGAGCAGTTCTTC. Protein: CASSLLTAYEGNEQFF.

This clonotype was seen more than once but under ten times. V and J are TRBV5-1 and TRBJ2-2, with TRBD2 identical over 8 bases. Germline-derived CDR1 and CDR2 are SGHRS and YFSETQ. There are 16 residues in the CDR3. V lost 2 bases to trimming and J lost 6 bases; unmatched junction nucleotides: 9. The CDR3 coding sequence is TGCGCCAGCAGCTTTTTAGCGGGACCGACCGCCGGGGAGCTGTTTTTT. This translates into CASSFLAGPTAGELFF.

This clonotype was counted at least ten times. CDR3 in amino acids: CASSFPGQQRGQYF. CDR3 DNA: TGTGCCAGCAGCTTTCCGGGACAACAAAGAGGGCAGTACTTC. The gene calls are TRBV7-3 and TRBJ2-7; D might be TRBD1 (6 bases). The germline V gene encodes CDR1 SGHTA and CDR2 FQGTGA. The CDR3 contains 14 residues. The V end was cut by 3 bases, the J end by 9 bases, with 18 bases between. The variable domain in full, with the rest retrieved from reference TRBV7-3 and TRBJ2-7, is GAGVSQTPSNKVTEKGKYVELRCDPISGHTALYWYRQSLGQGPEFLIYFQGTGAADDSGLPNDRFFAVRPEGSVSTLKIQRTERGDSAVYLCASSFPGQQRGQYFGPGTRLTVT.

This clonotype was counted many times. V usage is TRBV20-1 and J usage is TRBJ2-7, with TRBD1 matching over 7 bases. The CDR3 has 12 residues. The germline V gene has CDR1 DFQATT and CDR2 SNEGSKA (reference sequence). V gave up 2 bases and J gave up 4 bases; unmatched junction bases: 2. The CDR3 DNA follows: TGCAGTGCTAGACCGGACAGGTACGAGCAGTACTTC. Encoded protein: CSARPDRYEQYF.

Points on this clonotype: This may come from a read error, since a much larger clone is one base off. The rearrangement joins TRBV12-3 or TRBV12-4 to TRBJ1-4; the D is unclear. The germline V and J ends were trimmed by 1 base and 4 bases, with 10 bases remaining between them. The CDR3 is 15 residues long. CDR3 residues: CASSLVGSRNEKLFF. CDR3 DNA sequence: TGTGCCAGCAGTTTAGTGGGGTCTCGTAATGAAAAACTGTTTTTT.

This clonotype has a count of ten or more. Being one base from a much bigger clone, this may be a read error. Written as DNA, the CDR3 is TGTGCCAGCTGCGGTTGGTGGACAGCCACAGATACGCAGTATTTT. Residues: CASCGWWTATDTQYF. This sequence joins TRBV2 and TRBJ2-3; the D gene is possibly TRBD1 (6 bases). The CDR3 is made up of 15 amino acids. Germline CDR1 reads SNHLY; CDR2 reads FYNNEI. Trimming took off 8 bases at V and 2 bases at J, with 17 bases between the two ends.

This sequence joins TRBV2 and TRBJ1-1; the match to TRBD1 covers 7 bases. There are 15 residues in the CDR3. The germline V gene has CDR1 SNHLY and CDR2 FYNNEI. With 6 bases clipped from V and 1 base from J, the junction kept 8 bases outside the gene matches. CDR3 bases: TGTGCCAGCAGACTACAGGGGCGAAGGAACACTGAAGCTTTCTTT. This encodes CASRLQGRRNTEAFF. Full variable domain (missing parts from reference TRBV2 and TRBJ1-1): EPEVTQTPSHQVTQMGQEVILRCVPISNHLYFYWYRQILGQKVEFLVSFYNNEISEKSEIFDDQFSVERPDGSNFTLKIRSTKLEDSAMYFCASRLQGRRNTEAFFGQGTRLTVV.

The chain links TRBV19 to TRBJ2-6; D is unclear. Germline CDR1 is LNHDA and CDR2 is SQIVND (reference sequence). CDR3 size: 14 residues. Deletions cut 9 bases from V and 2 bases from J, with 11 bases between. The CDR3 reads CASKDHPGANVLTF. CDR3 in DNA: TGTGCCAGCAAAGACCACCCTGGGGCCAACGTCCTGACTTTC.